This TCR beta chain is from a study of T cell changes during pregnancy in multiple sclerosis. The data were produced by immunoSEQ multiplex PCR, yet TCRdb's version contains in-frame clones alone and is incomplete. The sample contains approximately 39,000 clones, 90% of which appear only once. The CDR3 has 16 residues. Germline V gives CDR1 MNHEY, CDR2 SMNVEV (reference sequence). V was pared by 5 bases and J by 4 bases, with 13 bases of the junction left unmatched. The chain has TRBV27 and TRBJ2-7; 8 bases are shared with TRBD1. This clonotype originated in a female donor with multiple sclerosis, enrolled in a pregnancy study. The starting material was CD4+ T cells from peripheral blood mononuclear cells, obtained in the second trimester of pregnancy. The CDR3 DNA is TGTGCCAGCAGTCCCCCCCGTAGGACAGGGTTTTACGAGCAGTACTTC. It specifies CASSPPRRTGFYEQYF.